Listed here are 31 T cell receptor beta chains from one sample, sequenced in a study of T-cell memory formation after mild COVID-19. TCRdb fed the 5' RACE reads into MiXCR, producing one record per CDR3 protein. The sample has more than 75,000 distinct CDR3 sequences; over 11% are singletons. Source material: PBMCs or a T cell subset sorted from them (not recorded which). All receptors derive from an adult woman who had mild COVID-19 (a few samples of this study predate the infection). Cell type and time point are not known.

The chain recombines TRBV6-2 or TRBV6-3 with TRBJ2-7; D is uncertain. Germline assignment: CDR1 MNHEY and CDR2 SVGEGT. V gave up 6 bases and J gave up 4 bases, with 4 bases separating them. The CDR3 sequence is 10 residues long. CDR3 amino acids: CASRDYEQYF. CDR3 sequence (DNA): TGTGCCAGCAGGGATTACGAGCAGTACTTC.

Points on this clonotype: Lacking the conserved final phenylalanine or tryptophan, this CDR3 likely reflects a read error. The rearrangement joins TRBV12-3 or TRBV12-4 to TRBJ2-3; TRBD2 might be the D (5 bases). The CDR3 sequence is 13 residues long. V lost 5 bases and J 6 bases, leaving 12 bases between the germline ends. CDR3 DNA sequence: TGTGCCAGCAGTCCTCGGGGAGCGGATACGCAGTATTCT. This gives the protein CASSPRGADTQYS.

In regard to this clonotype: A single base separates this from a much larger clone, so it may be a read error. The CDR3 ends on some other residue instead of the conserved phenylalanine or tryptophan, so this is likely a read error. The DNA is left out, because the CDR3 cannot be placed on it with certainty; the CDR3 is given as TCRdb lists it. The genes are TRBV21-1 and TRBJ2-1; the listed D gene, TRBD2, was not tested against the DNA. TRBV21-1 counts as a pseudogene. The CDR3 spans 14 amino acids, including both terminal residues. CDR3 sequence: CASRPGSGGPEQFL.

This clonotype was counted a few times. The V gene is TRBV4-3, the J gene TRBJ2-1; no clear D. The germline V gene has CDR1 LGHNA and CDR2 YSLEER. CDR3 length: 17 amino acids. Deletions cut 1 base from V and 2 bases from J, with 15 bases between. The CDR3 region has the DNA TGCGCCAGCAGCCAAGGATGGGCCGAAGTCCCCTACAATGAGCAGTTCTTC. This encodes CASSQGWAEVPYNEQFF.

This clonotype was seen a few times. The V and J genes are TRBV27 and TRBJ2-1; TRBD2 aligns across 7 bases. The CDR3 spans 12 residues. Germline CDR1 MNHEY, CDR2 SMNVEV (reference sequence). J was trimmed by 7 bases and V by 6 bases; bases with no gene match: 3. CDR3 nucleotide sequence: TGTGCCAGCAGCGGGACTATTAATGAGCAGTTCTTC. It translates to CASSGTINEQFF.

The chain combines TRBV14 with TRBJ1-2; 8 bases line up with TRBD1. There are 14 residues in the CDR3. Germline-derived CDR1 and CDR2 are SGHDN and FVKESK. V lost 4 bases to trimming and J lost 6 bases; unmatched junction nucleotides: 7. The CDR3 nucleotides are TGTGCCAGCAGCCTCAGGGGGCTGAGGGATGGCTACACCTTC. Amino acid sequence: CASSLRGLRDGYTF.

This chain uses TRBV12-3 or TRBV12-4 with TRBJ2-1, with 8 bases fitting TRBD1. The CDR3 is 15 amino acids. V was pared by 5 bases and J by 7 bases, with 10 bases of the junction left unmatched. The CDR3 nucleotides read TGTGCCAGCAGTCAGGACAGGGTTATCGTAAATGAGCAGTTCTTC. This translates into CASSQDRVIVNEQFF.

This clonotype was observed a few times. The chain carries TRBV11-2 and TRBJ1-5, with TRBD1 matching 7 bases. The V gene end was trimmed by 5 bases and the J gene end by 4 bases; junction bases not matched to a gene: 11. CDR1 and CDR2 (germline): SGHAT, FQNNGV. The CDR3 length is 16 residues. The CDR3 DNA reads as TGTGCCAGCAGCGCCGCGACAGGGCCGGGGAATCAGCCCCAGCATTTT. Translated, it gives CASSAATGPGNQPQHF.

The chain recombines TRBV21-1 with TRBJ2-7; TRBD2 was called by the table and not checked on the DNA. TRBV21-1 is labeled a pseudogene. The CDR3 length is 14 residues. The CDR3 bases are TGTGCCAGCAGCAAAGTACAGCGGTTCTACGAGCAGTACTTC. This gives the protein CASSKVQRFYEQYF.

The chain joins TRBV24-1 to TRBJ2-7; D might be TRBD1 or TRBD2, each matching 5 bases. The CDR3 is 12 amino acids. Trimming removed 3 bases from V and 5 bases from J, with 7 bases in between. Germline CDR1 reads KGHDR; CDR2 reads SFDVKD. CDR3 in amino acids: CATSDGTHEQYF. The DNA for the CDR3 is TGTGCCACCAGTGATGGGACCCACGAGCAGTACTTC.

The chain couples TRBV12-3 or TRBV12-4 to TRBJ2-1; 9 nucleotides agree with TRBD2. The CDR3 sequence is 16 residues long. The ends lost 4 bases at V and 7 bases at J; junction bases unmatched: 11. The CDR3 protein is CASSWWREGRRNEQFF. In DNA form, the CDR3 reads TGTGCCAGCAGTTGGTGGCGGGAGGGTCGGAGGAATGAGCAGTTCTTC.

This clonotype occurred many times. This rearrangement joins TRBV7-8 to TRBJ2-1; D possibly corresponds to TRBD2 (5 bases). The CDR3 extends over 15 amino acids. Trimming pared 3 bases from V and 4 bases from J, leaving 13 bases between. The V gene's germline CDR1 is SGHVS and CDR2 FQNEAQ. Here the CDR3 DNA reads TGTGCCAGCAGCTTCAAACGGGATGGATACAATGAGCAGTTCTTC. This translates into CASSFKRDGYNEQFF. Looking up the rest from reference TRBV7-8 and TRBJ2-1 gives the full variable domain: GAGVSQSPRYKVAKRGQDVALRCDPISGHVSLFWYQQALGQGPEFLTYFQNEAQLDKSGLPSDRFFAERPEGSVSTLKIQRTQQEDSAVYLCASSFKRDGYNEQFFGPGTRLTVL.

The rearrangement links TRBV5-1 to TRBJ2-1; D unresolved. This CDR3 spans 14 amino acids. Trimming removed 5 bases from V and 2 bases from J, with 11 bases in between. Per the germline V gene, CDR1 is SGHRS and CDR2 is YFSETQ. The CDR3 bases are TGCGCCAGCAGGGGCCTAGATGCCTACAATGAGCAGTTCTTC. It yields the protein CASRGLDAYNEQFF. Full variable domain (rest looked up from reference TRBV5-1 and TRBJ2-1): KAGVTQTPRYLIKTRGQQVTLSCSPISGHRSVSWYQQTPGQGLQFLFEYFSETQRNKGNFPGRFSGRQFSNSRSEMNVSTLELGDSALYLCASRGLDAYNEQFFGPGTRLTVL.

This clonotype was recorded many times. The CDR3 nucleotides are TGTGCCAGCAGTTCGCGGGGGGGCGAGCAGTTCTTC. As protein: CASSSRGGEQFF. The chain recombines TRBV7-2 with TRBJ2-1, with 9 bases lining up with TRBD2. V was pared by 6 bases and J by 10 bases, with 4 bases of the junction left unmatched. Germline V gene data show CDR1 as SGHTA and CDR2 as FQGNSA. The CDR3 consists of 12 residues.

The V and J genes are TRBV3-1 and TRBJ1-2; D perhaps matches TRBD1 (5 bases). CDR3 size: 14 residues. Per germline, CDR1 LGHDT and CDR2 YNNKEL (reference sequence). Deletions cut 4 bases from V and 3 bases from J, with 12 bases between. CDR3 residues: CASSPREVDYGYTF. DNA for the CDR3: TGTGCCAGCAGCCCCAGGGAGGTGGACTATGGCTACACCTTC. Full variable domain (rest looked up from reference TRBV3-1 and TRBJ1-2): DTAVSQTPKYLVTQMGNDKSIKCEQNLGHDTMYWYKQDSKKFLKIMFSYNNKELIINETVPNRFSPKSPDKAHLNLHINSLELGDSAVYFCASSPREVDYGYTFGSGTRLTVV.

This clonotype showed up just a few times. The V and J genes are TRBV21-1 and TRBJ2-5; the DNA was not compared with TRBD2, the D call given in the table. TRBV21-1 constitutes a pseudogene. The CDR3 covers 12 residues. In nucleotides, the CDR3 is TGTGCCAGCGGGAGACTCCAAGAGACCCAGTACTTC. Translating gives CASGRLQETQYF.

This chain uses TRBV5-1 with TRBJ2-2; D is ambiguous. V dropped 7 bases and J dropped 0 bases, with 1 base sitting between them. Germline assignment: CDR1 SGHRS and CDR2 YFSETQ. CDR3 length equals 11 residues. The CDR3 reads CASSNTGELFF. As DNA, the CDR3 is TGCGCCAGCTCGAACACCGGGGAGCTGTTTTTT.

The chain carries TRBV10-3 and TRBJ2-7; D is ambiguous. The CDR3 runs to 14 residues. Germline V gene lookup returns CDR1 ENHRY and CDR2 SYGVKD. V lost 0 bases to trimming and J lost 0 bases, with 6 bases between them. Written as DNA, the CDR3 is TGTGCCATCAGTGAGTCTAGGAGCTCCTACGAGCAGTACTTC. Its translation is CAISESRSSYEQYF.

The table lists this clonotype with a few counts. The junction departs from the called germline gene at one end, perhaps through a read error. The chain has TRBV11-2 and TRBJ2-2; D gene uncertain. This CDR3 has 13 residues. Germline V gene lookup returns CDR1 SGHAT and CDR2 FQNNGV. CDR3 protein: CASSPSKTGELFF. In DNA, the CDR3 is TGTGCCAGCAGCCCTTCGAAGACCGGGGAGCTGTTTTTT.

The CDR3 coding sequence is TGCAGTGTTTTCACGGGCCACTATGGCTACACCTTC. Protein product: CSVFTGHYGYTF. This chain connects TRBV20-1 to TRBJ1-2; unclear D gene. The germline V gene has CDR1 DFQATT and CDR2 SNEGSKA (reference sequence). Trimming took off 7 bases at V and 3 bases at J, with 12 bases between the two ends. The CDR3 contains 12 residues.

The CDR3: CASSQGGRDNSPLHF. The CDR3 nucleotides read TGCGCCAGCAGCCAAGGCGGCAGAGATAATTCACCCCTCCACTTT. The chain is built from TRBV4-3 and TRBJ1-6; no reliable D call. Looked up from germline, CDR1 is LGHNA and CDR2 is YSLEER. V was cut by 1 base and J by 5 bases, with 9 bases left in between. The CDR3 is 15 amino acids.

This clonotype was seen ten or more times. The V gene is TRBV11-2, the J gene TRBJ2-5; TRBD2 might be the D (6 bases). Germline CDR1 and CDR2: SGHAT and FQNNGV. V lost 1 base, J lost 5 bases, and 17 bases lay in between. This CDR3 comprises 16 residues. The CDR3: CASSLGFGGSEETQYF. The DNA of the CDR3 is TGTGCCAGCAGCTTAGGGTTCGGGGGTTCGGAGGAGACCCAGTACTTC.

The chain links TRBV13 to TRBJ2-4, with a weak D call TRBD2 (6 bases). Germline V CDR1 and CDR2: PRHDT, FYEKMQ (reference sequence). The CDR3 loop spans 15 amino acids. V was trimmed by 5 bases and J by 7 bases, leaving 18 bases between them. CDR3 protein: CASSLSPFSGNIQYF. The CDR3 nucleotides are TGTGCCAGCAGCCTCTCCCCGTTCAGCGGGAACATTCAGTACTTC.

The gene calls are TRBV20-1 and TRBJ1-6; the D gene is possibly TRBD1 (6 bases). Germline lookup yields CDR1 DFQATT and CDR2 SNEGSKA (reference sequence). The CDR3 is 14 amino acids. Between the trimmed V and J ends, which lost 2 bases and 2 bases, there was a span of 7 bases. CDR3 DNA: TGCAGTGCTAGAAGGACAGCCTATAATTCACCCCTCCACTTT. Protein: CSARRTAYNSPLHF.

This clonotype was counted ten times or more. The chain employs TRBV12-3 or TRBV12-4 and TRBJ2-5, with 9 bases aligning to TRBD2. The CDR3 contains 14 residues. V shed 6 bases, J shed 5 bases, and the junction held 7 bases outside the gene matches. The CDR3 sequence: CASSLGLARETQYF. DNA for the CDR3: TGTGCCAGCAGCTTGGGACTAGCTCGCGAGACCCAGTACTTC.

This clonotype was found many times. This chain joins TRBV12-3 or TRBV12-4 and TRBJ1-1; no clear D. The CDR3 spans 11 residues. With 6 bases removed from V and 4 bases from J, the gap between germline ends came to 6 bases. CDR3 residues: CASRATTEAFF. DNA of the CDR3: TGTGCCAGCAGAGCGACCACTGAAGCTTTCTTT.

The chain joins TRBV13 to TRBJ2-4, with D unresolved. V was clipped by 5 bases and J by 1 base, with 15 bases between them. The CDR3 covers 16 residues. Germline CDR1 PRHDT, CDR2 FYEKMQ (reference sequence). This chain's CDR3 is CASSPFRSAAKNIQYF. The CDR3 DNA reads as TGTGCCAGCAGCCCTTTCAGGTCGGCCGCCAAAAACATTCAGTACTTC.

The chain is built from TRBV4-1 and TRBJ2-3; possible D gene TRBD2, 5 bases. The CDR3 is made up of 17 amino acids. Deletions cut 0 bases from V and 4 bases from J, with 17 bases between. The germline V gene encodes CDR1 MGHRA and CDR2 YSYEKL. CDR3 amino acids: CASSQDRGLSSADTQYF. The CDR3 DNA sequence: TGCGCCAGCAGCCAAGATCGTGGACTTAGTAGCGCAGATACGCAGTATTTT.

This clonotype was recorded a few times. J is TRBJ2-7 and V is TRBV2; D might be TRBD1 or TRBD2, each matching 5 bases. Germline lookup yields CDR1 SNHLY and CDR2 FYNNEI. CDR3 length: 17 amino acids. V lost 5 bases and J lost 3, with 23 bases in between. CDR3 sequence: CASSSRREAAVDYEQYF. The CDR3 nucleotides read TGTGCCAGCAGTTCCCGCAGGGAAGCGGCTGTAGACTACGAGCAGTACTTC.

This clonotype was seen a single time. This chain joins TRBV6-1 and TRBJ2-7; 9 bases agree with TRBD1. Germline values: CDR1 MNHNS, CDR2 SASEGT. V trimming: 4 bases; J trimming: 3 bases; junction bases outside the gene matches: 4. The CDR3 runs 14 residues. The CDR3 DNA follows: TGTGCCAGCAGTGGCGGGACAGGGCACTACGAGCAGTACTTC. It specifies CASSGGTGHYEQYF.

The genes are TRBV10-3 and TRBJ2-7, with 10 bases that match TRBD1. The CDR3 spans 15 residues. In germline, CDR1 is ENHRY, CDR2 SYGVKD. V was clipped by 5 bases and J by 5 bases; unmatched bases: 9. The CDR3 region is CAISLSGTGVDEQYF. The CDR3 bases are TGTGCCATCAGTTTGTCCGGGACAGGGGTCGACGAGCAGTACTTC.